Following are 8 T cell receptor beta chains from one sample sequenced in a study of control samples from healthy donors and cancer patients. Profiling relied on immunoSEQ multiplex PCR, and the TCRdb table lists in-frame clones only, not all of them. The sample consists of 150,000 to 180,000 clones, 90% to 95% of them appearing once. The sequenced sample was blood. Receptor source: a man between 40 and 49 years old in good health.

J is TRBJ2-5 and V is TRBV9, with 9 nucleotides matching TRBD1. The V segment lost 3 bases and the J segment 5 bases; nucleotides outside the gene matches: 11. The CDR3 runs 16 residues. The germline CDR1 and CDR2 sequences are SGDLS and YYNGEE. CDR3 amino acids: CASSATQGAGRETQYF. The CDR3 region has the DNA TGTGCCAGCAGCGCGACACAGGGGGCAGGTCGGGAGACCCAGTACTTC.

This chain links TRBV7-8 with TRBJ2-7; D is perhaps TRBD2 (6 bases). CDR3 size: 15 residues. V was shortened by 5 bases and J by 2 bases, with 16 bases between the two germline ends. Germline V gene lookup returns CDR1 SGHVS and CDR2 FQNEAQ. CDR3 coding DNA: TGTGCCAGCAGCACCTGGGGGGAAGATGCCTACGAGCAGTACTTC. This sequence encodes CASSTWGEDAYEQYF.

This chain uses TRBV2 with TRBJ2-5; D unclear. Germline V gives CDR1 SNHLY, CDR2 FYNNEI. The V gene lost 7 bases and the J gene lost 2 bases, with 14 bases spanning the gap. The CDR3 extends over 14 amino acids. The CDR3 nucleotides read TGTGCCAGCAACGGACCGCGACATCAAGAGACCCAGTACTTC. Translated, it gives CASNGPRHQETQYF.

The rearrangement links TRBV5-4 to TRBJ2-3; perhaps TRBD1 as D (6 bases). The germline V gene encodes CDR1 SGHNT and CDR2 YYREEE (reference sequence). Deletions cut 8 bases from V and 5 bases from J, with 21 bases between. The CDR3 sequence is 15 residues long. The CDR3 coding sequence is TGTGCCAGTTCTTCCCGGACAGATTCGATAGATACGCAGTATTTT. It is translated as CASSSRTDSIDTQYF.

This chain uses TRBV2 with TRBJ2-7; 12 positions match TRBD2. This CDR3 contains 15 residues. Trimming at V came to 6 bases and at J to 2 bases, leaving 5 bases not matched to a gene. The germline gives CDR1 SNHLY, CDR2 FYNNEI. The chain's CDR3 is CASRLAGGAAYEQYF. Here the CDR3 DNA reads TGTGCCAGCAGACTAGCGGGGGGCGCTGCCTACGAGCAGTACTTC.

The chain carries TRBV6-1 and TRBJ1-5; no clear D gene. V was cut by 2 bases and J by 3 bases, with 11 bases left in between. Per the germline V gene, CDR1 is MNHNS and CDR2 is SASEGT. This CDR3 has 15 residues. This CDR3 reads CASSEYGRDNQPQHF. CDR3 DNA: TGTGCCAGCAGTGAATATGGACGGGACAATCAGCCCCAGCATTTT.

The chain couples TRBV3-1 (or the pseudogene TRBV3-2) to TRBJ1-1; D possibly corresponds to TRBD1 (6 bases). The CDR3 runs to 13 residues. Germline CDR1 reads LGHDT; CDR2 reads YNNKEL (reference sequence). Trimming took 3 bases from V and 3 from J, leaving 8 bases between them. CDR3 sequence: CASSHRGYTEAFF. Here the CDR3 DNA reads TGTGCCAGCAGCCACAGGGGATACACTGAAGCTTTCTTT.

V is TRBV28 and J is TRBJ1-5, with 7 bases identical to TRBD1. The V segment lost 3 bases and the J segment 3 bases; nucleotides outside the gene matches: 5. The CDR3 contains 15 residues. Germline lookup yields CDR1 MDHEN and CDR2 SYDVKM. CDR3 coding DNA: TGTGCCAGCAGTTTCTCGACAGGGTCCAATCAGCCCCAGCATTTT. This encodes CASSFSTGSNQPQHF.